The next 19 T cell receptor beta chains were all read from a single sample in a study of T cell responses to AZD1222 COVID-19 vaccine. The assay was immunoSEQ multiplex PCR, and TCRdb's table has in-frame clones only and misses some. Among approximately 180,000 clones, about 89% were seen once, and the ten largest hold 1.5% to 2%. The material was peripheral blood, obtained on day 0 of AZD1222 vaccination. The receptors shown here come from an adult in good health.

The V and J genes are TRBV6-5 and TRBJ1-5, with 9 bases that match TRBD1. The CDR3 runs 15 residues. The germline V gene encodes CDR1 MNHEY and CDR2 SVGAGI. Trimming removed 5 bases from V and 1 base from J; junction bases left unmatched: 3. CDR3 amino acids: CASSLDRGSNQPQHF. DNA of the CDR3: TGTGCCAGCAGTCTTGACAGGGGGAGCAATCAGCCCCAGCATTTT.

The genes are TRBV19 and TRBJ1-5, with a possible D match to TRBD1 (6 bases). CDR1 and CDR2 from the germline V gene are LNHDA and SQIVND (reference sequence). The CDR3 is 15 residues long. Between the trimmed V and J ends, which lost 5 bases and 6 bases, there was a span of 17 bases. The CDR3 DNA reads TGTGCCAGTAGTCCAGGAGGGGGGTGGGCTCAGCCCCAGCATTTT. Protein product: CASSPGGGWAQPQHF.

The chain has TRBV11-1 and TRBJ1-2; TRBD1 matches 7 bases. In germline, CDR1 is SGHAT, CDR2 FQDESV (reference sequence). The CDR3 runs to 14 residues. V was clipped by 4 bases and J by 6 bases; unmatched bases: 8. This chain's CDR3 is CASSSRQGSNGYTF. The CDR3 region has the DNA TGTGCCAGCAGCTCGAGACAGGGCTCCAATGGCTACACCTTC. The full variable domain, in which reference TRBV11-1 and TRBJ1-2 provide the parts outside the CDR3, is EAEVAQSPRYKITEKSQAVAFWCDPISGHATLYWYRQILGQGPELLVQFQDESVVDDSQLPKDRFSAERLKGVDSTLKIQPAELGDSAMYLCASSSRQGSNGYTFGSGTRLTVV.

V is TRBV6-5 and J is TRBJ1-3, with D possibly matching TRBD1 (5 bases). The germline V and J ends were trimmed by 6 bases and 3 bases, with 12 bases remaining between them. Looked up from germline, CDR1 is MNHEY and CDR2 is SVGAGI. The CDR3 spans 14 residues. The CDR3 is CASRTRTLGNTIYF. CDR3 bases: TGTGCCAGCAGAACAAGGACACTTGGAAACACCATATATTTT.

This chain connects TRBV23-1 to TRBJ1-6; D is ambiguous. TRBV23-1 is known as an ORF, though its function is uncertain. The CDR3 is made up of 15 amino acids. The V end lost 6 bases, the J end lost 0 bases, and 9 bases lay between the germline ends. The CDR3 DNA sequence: TGCGCCAGCAGCCCTCGGAGCTCCTATAATTCACCCCTCCACTTT. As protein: CASSPRSSYNSPLHF.

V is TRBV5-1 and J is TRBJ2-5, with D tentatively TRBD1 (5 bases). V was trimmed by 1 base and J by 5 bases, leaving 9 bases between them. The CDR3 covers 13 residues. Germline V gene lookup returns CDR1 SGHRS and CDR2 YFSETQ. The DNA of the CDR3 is TGCGCCAGCAGCTTGCAGGGTCGGGAGACCCAGTACTTC. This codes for CASSLQGRETQYF.

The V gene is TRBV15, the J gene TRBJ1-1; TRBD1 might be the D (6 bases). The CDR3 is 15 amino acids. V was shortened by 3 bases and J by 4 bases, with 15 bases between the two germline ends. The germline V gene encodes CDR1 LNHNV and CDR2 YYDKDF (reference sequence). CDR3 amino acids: CATSRTQGIGTEAFF. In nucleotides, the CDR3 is TGTGCCACCAGCAGGACACAGGGTATCGGCACTGAAGCTTTCTTT.

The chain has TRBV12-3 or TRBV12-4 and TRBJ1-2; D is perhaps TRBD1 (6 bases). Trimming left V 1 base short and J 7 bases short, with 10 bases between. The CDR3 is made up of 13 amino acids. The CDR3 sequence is CASSLGLGGGYTF. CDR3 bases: TGTGCCAGCAGTTTAGGTTTAGGGGGTGGCTACACCTTC.

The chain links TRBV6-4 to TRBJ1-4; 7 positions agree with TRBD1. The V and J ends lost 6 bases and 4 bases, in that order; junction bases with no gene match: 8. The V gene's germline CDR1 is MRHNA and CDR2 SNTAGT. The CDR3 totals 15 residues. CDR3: CASRRDSAGNEKLFF. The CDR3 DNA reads TGTGCCAGCAGAAGGGACAGTGCCGGTAATGAAAAACTGTTTTTT.

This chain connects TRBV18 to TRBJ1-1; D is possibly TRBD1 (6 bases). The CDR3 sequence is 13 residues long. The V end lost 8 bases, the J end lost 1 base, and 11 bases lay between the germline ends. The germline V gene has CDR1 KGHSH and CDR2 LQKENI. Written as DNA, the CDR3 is TGTGCCAGCGCAGGGGACCGGAACACTGAAGCTTTCTTT. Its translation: CASAGDRNTEAFF.

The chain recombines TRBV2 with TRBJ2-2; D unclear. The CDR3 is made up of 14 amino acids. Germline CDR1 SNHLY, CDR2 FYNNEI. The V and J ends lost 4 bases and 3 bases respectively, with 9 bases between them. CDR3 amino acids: CASSVGFDTGELFF. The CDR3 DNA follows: TGTGCCAGCAGTGTGGGGTTTGACACCGGGGAGCTGTTTTTT. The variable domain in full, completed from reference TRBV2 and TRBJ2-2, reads EPEVTQTPSHQVTQMGQEVILRCVPISNHLYFYWYRQILGQKVEFLVSFYNNEISEKSEIFDDQFSVERPDGSNFTLKIRSTKLEDSAMYFCASSVGFDTGELFFGEGSRLTVL.

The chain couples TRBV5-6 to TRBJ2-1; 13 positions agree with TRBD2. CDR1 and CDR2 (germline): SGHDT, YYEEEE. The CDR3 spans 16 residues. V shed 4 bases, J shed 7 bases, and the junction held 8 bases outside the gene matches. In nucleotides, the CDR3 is TGTGCCAGCAGCCCGACTAGCGGGGGGCCGCGGAATGAGCAGTTCTTC. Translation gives CASSPTSGGPRNEQFF.

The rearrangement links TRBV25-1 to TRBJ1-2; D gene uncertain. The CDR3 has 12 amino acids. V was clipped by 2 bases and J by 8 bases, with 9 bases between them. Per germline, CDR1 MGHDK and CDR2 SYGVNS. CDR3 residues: CASSERGGGYTF. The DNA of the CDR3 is TGTGCCAGCAGTGAACGGGGTGGAGGCTACACCTTC.

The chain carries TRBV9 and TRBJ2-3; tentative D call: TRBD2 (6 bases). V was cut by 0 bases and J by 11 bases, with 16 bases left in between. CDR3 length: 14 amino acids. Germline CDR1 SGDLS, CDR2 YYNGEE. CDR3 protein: CASSVVGTPGGQYF. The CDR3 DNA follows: TGTGCCAGCAGCGTAGTAGGGACTCCCGGTGGGCAGTATTTT.

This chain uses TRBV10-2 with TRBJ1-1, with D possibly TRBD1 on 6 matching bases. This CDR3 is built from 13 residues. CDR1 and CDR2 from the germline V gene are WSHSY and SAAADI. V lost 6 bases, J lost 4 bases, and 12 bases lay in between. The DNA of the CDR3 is TGCGCCAGCAGACAGGGAGGTTTCACTGAAGCTTTCTTT. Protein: CASRQGGFTEAFF.

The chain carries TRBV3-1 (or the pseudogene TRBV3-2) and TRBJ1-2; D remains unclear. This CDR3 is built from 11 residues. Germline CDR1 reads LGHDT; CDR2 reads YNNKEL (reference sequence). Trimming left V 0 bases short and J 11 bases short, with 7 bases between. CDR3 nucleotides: TGTGCCAGCAGCCAAGATGGCGGGTACACCTTC. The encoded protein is CASSQDGGYTF.

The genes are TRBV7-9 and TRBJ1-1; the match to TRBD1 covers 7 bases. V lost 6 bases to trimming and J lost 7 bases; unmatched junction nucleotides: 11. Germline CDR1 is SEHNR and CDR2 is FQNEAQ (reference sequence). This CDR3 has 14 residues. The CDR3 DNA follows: TGTGCCAGCAGGACGGGACAGCACTCTCTTGAAGCTTTCTTT. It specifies CASRTGQHSLEAFF.

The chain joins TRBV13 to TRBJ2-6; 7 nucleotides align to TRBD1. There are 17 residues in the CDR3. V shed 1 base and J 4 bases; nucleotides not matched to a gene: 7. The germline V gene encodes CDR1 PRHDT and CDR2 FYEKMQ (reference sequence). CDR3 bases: TGTGCCAGCAGCTTAGAGACAGGGCTAGTCGGGGCCAACGTCCTGACTTTC. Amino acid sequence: CASSLETGLVGANVLTF.

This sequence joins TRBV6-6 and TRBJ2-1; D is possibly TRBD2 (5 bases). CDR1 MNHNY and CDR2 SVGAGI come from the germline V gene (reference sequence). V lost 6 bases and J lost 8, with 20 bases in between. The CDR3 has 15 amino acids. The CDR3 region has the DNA TGTGCCAGCAGCCCGGCGGGCAGGTCCACACATGAGCAGTTCTTC. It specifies CASSPAGRSTHEQFF.